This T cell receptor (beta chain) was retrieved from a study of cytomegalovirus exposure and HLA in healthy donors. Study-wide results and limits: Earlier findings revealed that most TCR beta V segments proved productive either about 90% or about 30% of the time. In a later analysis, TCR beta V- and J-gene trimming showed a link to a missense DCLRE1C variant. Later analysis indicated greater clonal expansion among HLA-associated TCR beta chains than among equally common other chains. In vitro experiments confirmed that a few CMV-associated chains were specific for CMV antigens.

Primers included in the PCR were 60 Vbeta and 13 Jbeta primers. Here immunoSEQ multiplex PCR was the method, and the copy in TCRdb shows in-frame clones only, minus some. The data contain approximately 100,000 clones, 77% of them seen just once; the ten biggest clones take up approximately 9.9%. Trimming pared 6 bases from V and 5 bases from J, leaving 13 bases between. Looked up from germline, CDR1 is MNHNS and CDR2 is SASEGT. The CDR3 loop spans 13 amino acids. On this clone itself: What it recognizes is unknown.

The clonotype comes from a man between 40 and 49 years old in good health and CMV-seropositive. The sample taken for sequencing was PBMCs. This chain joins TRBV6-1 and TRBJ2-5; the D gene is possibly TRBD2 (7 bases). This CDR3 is CASRKGGQETQYF. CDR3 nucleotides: TGTGCCAGCAGAAAGGGGGGGCAGGAGACCCAGTACTTC.